The T cell receptor beta chain described here comes from a study of T cell repertoires in cytomegalovirus infection. For the study at large: A matching HLA type, together with CMV infection, was signaled by public TCR beta signatures. Study-level points and caveats: Clonotype analysis showed dominance of the ex vivo response by HLA-C-restricted CMV-specific TCR beta clonotypes.

TCRdb recomputed calls from the reads with MiXCR, one row per CDR3 protein. The sample lists fewer than 550,000 distinct CDR3 sequences; approximately 10% were seen once. This clonotype was recorded many times. Its antigen remains unidentified. The origin of this receptor is a human donor in good health (CMV status not recorded). Some clones in this sample may be carry-over from other donors' samples. The sample comprised PBMCs.

The CDR3 is CASSPPGGGRSETQYF. CDR3 nucleotides: TGTGCCAGCAGCCCCCCCGGGGGGGGGCGCTCGGAGACCCAGTACTTC. This rearrangement joins TRBV7-8 to TRBJ2-5; 8 positions match TRBD2. Trimming took 5 bases from V and 5 from J; bases not matched to a gene: 13. This CDR3 has 16 residues. The germline gives CDR1 SGHVS, CDR2 FQNEAQ. Together with reference TRBV7-8 and TRBJ2-5, the CDR3 gives the full variable domain: GAGVSQSPRYKVAKRGQDVALRCDPISGHVSLFWYQQALGQGPEFLTYFQNEAQLDKSGLPSDRFFAERPEGSVSTLKIQRTQQEDSAVYLCASSPPGGGRSETQYFGPGTRLLVL.